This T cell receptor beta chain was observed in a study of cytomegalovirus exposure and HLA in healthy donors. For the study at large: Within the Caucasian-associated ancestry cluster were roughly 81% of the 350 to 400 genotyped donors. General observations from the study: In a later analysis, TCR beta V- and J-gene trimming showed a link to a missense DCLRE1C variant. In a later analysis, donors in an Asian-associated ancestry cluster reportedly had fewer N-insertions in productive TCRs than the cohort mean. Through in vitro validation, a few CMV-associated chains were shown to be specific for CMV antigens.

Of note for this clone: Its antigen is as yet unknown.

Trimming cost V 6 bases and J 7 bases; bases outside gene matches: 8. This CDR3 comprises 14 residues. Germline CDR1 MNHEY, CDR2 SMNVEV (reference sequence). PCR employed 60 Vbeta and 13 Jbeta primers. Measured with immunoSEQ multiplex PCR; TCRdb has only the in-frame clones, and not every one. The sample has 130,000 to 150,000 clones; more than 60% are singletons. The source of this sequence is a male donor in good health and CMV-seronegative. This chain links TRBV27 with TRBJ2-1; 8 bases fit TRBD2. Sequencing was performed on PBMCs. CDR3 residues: CASSPSGPANEQFF. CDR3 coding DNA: TGTGCCAGCAGCCCTAGCGGGCCGGCAAATGAGCAGTTCTTC.